The clone carrying this T cell receptor beta chain appeared a few times. This entry belongs to a study of blood T cell repertoires in COVID-19. On the study more broadly: T cells, B-cell-depleted T cells, or PBMCs provided the cDNA or gDNA that served as material.

Ages ranged from about 18 to 100 years, with residence in 24 US areas. Per the study methods: Reference gene primer amplification gave nucleated cell count estimates. Assay used: immunoSEQ multiplex PCR; TCRdb lists only in-frame clones, some missing. V, J and clone size reflect that table, while D and trimming were determined from the DNA. The sample lists fewer than 250,000 clones; 83% were seen once. Germline CDR1 reads SGHAT; CDR2 reads FQNNGV. Trimming stripped 0 bases from V and 0 bases from J, with 18 bases between. There are 19 residues in the CDR3. This receptor was identified in a woman aged 40 to 50 who had been exposed to COVID-19. Sequenced material: PBMCs or T cells enriched from blood (not recorded which). The genes are TRBV11-2 and TRBJ2-4, with a weak D call TRBD1 (5 bases). CDR3 coding DNA: TGTGCCAGCAGCTTAGAGGCAGGGCAAGGTAAAGGAGCCAAAAACATTCAGTACTTC. Translating gives CASSLEAGQGKGAKNIQYF.